Below, 6 T cell receptor beta chains from the same sample are listed, as sequenced in a study of blood T cells in healthy people across ages. It was with a sample-barcoded 5' primer and a J-beta primer mix that a second PCR of about 7 to 12 cycles was run. TCRdb re-derived calls from the 5' RACE reads in MiXCR, one entry per CDR3 protein. The sample records 650,000 to 800,000 distinct CDR3 sequences, roughly 44% being singletons. Sequences were obtained from blood. The source is a man in his fifties or sixties in good health.

This clonotype was counted a few times. This chain joins TRBV6-2 or TRBV6-3 and TRBJ2-7, with unresolved D. The germline V gene encodes CDR1 MNHEY and CDR2 SVGEGT. With 0 bases removed from V and 0 bases from J, the gap between germline ends came to 6 bases. This CDR3 contains 14 residues. CDR3 in DNA: TGTGCCAGCAGTTACTCGAAGGCCTCCTACGAGCAGTACTTC. Translated: CASSYSKASYEQYF.

For this clonotype: This could be a read error, since a much larger clone is one nucleotide away. CDR3 in amino acids: CASSEGGQTQFF. Here the CDR3 DNA reads TGCGCCAGCAGTGAGGGAGGGCAGACCCAGTTCTTC. This sequence joins TRBV10-2 and TRBJ2-1; a weak D match, TRBD2 (6 bases). CDR1 is WSHSY and CDR2 is SAAADI in the germline V gene. The CDR3 has 12 residues. V was pared by 2 bases and J by 13 bases, with 12 bases between.

This chain uses TRBV13 with TRBJ2-4; a weak D match, TRBD2 (7 bases). TRBJ2-7 explains the end of the DNA better; the J call may be wrong. This CDR3 has 17 amino acids. The germline CDR1 and CDR2 sequences are PRHDT and FYEKMQ (reference sequence). This CDR3 reads CASAGTRLASVAYEQYF. The CDR3 DNA reads as TGTGCCAGTGCCGGGACAAGACTAGCCTCAGTGGCTTACGAGCAGTACTTC.

The V gene is TRBV7-9, the J gene TRBJ2-7; no reliable D call. This CDR3 has 15 amino acids. The germline CDR1 and CDR2 sequences are SEHNR and FQNEAQ (reference sequence). V dropped 1 base and J dropped 4 bases, with 14 bases sitting between them. Here the CDR3 reads CASSLGSGAPYEQYF. The CDR3 nucleotides read TGTGCCAGCAGCTTAGGGTCAGGAGCACCTTACGAGCAGTACTTC.

This clonotype turned up a few times. The chain couples TRBV18 to TRBJ2-3, with D maybe TRBD2 (6 bases). This CDR3 has 14 amino acids. CDR1 KGHSH and CDR2 LQKENI come from the germline V gene. Trimming took 6 bases from V and 6 from J, leaving 16 bases between them. In DNA form, the CDR3 reads TGTGCCAGCTCCCCTGGGGGGAGCTCGGATACGCAGTATTTT. It specifies CASSPGGSSDTQYF.

The chain has TRBV5-1 and TRBJ2-5; TRBD2 matches 10 bases. The CDR3 sequence is 17 residues long. The germline V gene encodes CDR1 SGHRS and CDR2 YFSETQ. V lost 4 bases to trimming and J lost 7 bases; unmatched junction nucleotides: 16. The CDR3 DNA is TGCGCCAGCAGCGAGGGAACCACTAGCGGGGCCGCGGGGACCCAGTACTTC. Its translation is CASSEGTTSGAAGTQYF.